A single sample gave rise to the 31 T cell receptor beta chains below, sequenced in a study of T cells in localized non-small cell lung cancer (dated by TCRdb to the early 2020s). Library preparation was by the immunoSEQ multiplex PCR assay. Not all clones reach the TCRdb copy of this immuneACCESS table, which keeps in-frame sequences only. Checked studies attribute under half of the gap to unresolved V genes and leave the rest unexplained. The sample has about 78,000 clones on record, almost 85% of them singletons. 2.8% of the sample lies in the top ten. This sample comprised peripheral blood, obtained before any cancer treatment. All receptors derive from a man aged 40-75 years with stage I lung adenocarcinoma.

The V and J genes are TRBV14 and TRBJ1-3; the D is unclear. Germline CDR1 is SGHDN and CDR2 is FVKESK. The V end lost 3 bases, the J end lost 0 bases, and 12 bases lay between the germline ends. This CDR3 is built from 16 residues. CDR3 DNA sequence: TGTGCCAGCAGCCAGGCCCTTCCCTACTCTGGAAACACCATATATTTT. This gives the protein CASSQALPYSGNTIYF.

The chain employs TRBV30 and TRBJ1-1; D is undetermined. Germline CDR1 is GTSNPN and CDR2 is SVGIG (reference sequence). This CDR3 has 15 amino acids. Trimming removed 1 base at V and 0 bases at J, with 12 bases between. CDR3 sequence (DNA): TGTGCCTGGAGTGACGGGCAGCTTATGAACACTGAAGCTTTCTTT. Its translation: CAWSDGQLMNTEAFF.

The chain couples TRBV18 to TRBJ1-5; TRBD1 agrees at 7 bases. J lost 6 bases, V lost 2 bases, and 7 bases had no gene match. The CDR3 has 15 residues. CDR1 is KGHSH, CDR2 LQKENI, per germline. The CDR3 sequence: CASSPEGARGQPQHF. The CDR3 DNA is TGTGCCAGCTCACCAGAGGGGGCGCGCGGTCAGCCCCAGCATTTT.

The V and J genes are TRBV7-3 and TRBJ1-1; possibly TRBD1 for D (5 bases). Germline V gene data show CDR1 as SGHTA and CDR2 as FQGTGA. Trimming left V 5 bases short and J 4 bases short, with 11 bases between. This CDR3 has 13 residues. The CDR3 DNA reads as TGTGCCAGCAGCCTACGGGACGGCACTGAAGCTTTCTTT. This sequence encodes CASSLRDGTEAFF.

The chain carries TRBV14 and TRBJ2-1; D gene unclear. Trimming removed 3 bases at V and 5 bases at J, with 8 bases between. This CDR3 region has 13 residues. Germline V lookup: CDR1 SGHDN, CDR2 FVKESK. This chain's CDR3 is CASSQPSDNEQFF. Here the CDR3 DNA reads TGTGCCAGCAGCCAGCCCAGCGACAATGAGCAGTTCTTC.

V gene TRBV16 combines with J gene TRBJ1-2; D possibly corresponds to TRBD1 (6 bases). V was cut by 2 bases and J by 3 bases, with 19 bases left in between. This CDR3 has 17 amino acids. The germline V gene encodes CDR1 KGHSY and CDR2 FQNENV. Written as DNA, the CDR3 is TGTGCCAGCAGCCAAATCGACCTCAGGGGTATAGACTATGGCTACACCTTC. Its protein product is CASSQIDLRGIDYGYTF.

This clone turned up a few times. The CDR3 protein is CASSSSNSPLHF. In nucleotides, the CDR3 is TGTGCCAGCAGCTCGTCGAATTCACCCCTCCACTTT. The rearrangement joins TRBV7-8 to TRBJ1-6; D call uncertain. The CDR3 runs to 12 residues. Germline values: CDR1 SGHVS, CDR2 FQNEAQ. The V and J ends lost 4 bases and 7 bases respectively, with 5 bases between them.

The CDR3 loop is CASSLPGTPGTQYF. The CDR3 nucleotides read TGTGCCAGCAGCCTCCCCGGGACTCCGGGGACCCAGTACTTC. The chain recombines TRBV5-4 with TRBJ2-5, with D possibly being TRBD2 (6 bases). This CDR3 region has 14 residues. Looked up from germline, CDR1 is SGHNT and CDR2 is YYREEE (reference sequence). Trimming pared 4 bases from V and 7 bases from J, leaving 17 bases between.

The CDR3, as DNA: TGTGCCACCTCTTATCCAACGGGGGCCTACTACGAGCAGTACTTC. As protein: CATSYPTGAYYEQYF. The rearrangement joins TRBV6-5 to TRBJ2-7, with D perhaps given as TRBD1 or TRBD2 (6 bases each). The CDR3 is made up of 15 amino acids. V was pared by 10 bases and J by 3 bases, with 22 bases between. The V gene's germline CDR1 is MNHEY and CDR2 SVGAGI.

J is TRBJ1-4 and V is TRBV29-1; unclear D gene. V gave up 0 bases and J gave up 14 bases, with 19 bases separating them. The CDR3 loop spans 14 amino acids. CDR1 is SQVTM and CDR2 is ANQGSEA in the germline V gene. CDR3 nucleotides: TGCAGCGTTGAAGATCGAACGACGTCGGGCAGTCTGTTTTTT. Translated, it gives CSVEDRTTSGSLFF.

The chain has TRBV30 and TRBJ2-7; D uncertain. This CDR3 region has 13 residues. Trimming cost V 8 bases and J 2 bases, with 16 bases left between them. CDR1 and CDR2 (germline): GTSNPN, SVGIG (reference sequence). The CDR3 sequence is CAGTTDGTYEQYF. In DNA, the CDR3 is TGTGCCGGAACGACGGACGGAACCTACGAGCAGTACTTC.

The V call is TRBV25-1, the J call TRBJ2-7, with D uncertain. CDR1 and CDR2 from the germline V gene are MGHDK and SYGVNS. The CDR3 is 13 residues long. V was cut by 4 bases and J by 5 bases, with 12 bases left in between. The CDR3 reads CASSGAGRNEQYF. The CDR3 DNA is TGTGCCAGCAGTGGTGCAGGTCGCAACGAGCAGTACTTC.

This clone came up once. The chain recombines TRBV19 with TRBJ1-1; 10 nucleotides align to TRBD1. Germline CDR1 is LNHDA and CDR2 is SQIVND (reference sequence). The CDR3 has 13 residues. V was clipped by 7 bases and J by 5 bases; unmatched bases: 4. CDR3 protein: CASIDRGPTEAFF. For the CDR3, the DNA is TGTGCCAGTATTGACAGGGGGCCTACTGAAGCTTTCTTT.

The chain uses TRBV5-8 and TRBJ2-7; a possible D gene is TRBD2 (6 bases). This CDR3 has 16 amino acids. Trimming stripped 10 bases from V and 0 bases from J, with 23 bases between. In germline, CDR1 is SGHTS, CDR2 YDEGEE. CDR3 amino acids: CAWRLIGGVFSYEQYF. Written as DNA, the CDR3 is TGTGCCTGGAGGCTTATTGGAGGGGTTTTCTCCTACGAGCAGTACTTC.

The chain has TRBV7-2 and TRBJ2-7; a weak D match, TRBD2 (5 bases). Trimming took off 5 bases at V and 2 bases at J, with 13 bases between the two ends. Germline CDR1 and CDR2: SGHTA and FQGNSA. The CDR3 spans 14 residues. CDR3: CASSPQTGTYEQYF. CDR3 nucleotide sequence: TGTGCCAGCAGCCCGCAGACGGGAACCTACGAGCAGTACTTC.

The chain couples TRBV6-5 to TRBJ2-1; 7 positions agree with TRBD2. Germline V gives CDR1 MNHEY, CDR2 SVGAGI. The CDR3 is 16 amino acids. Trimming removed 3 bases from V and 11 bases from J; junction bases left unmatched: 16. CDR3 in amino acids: CASSYAAQVGRGQQFF. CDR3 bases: TGTGCCAGCAGTTATGCCGCACAGGTAGGGAGGGGTCAGCAGTTCTTC.

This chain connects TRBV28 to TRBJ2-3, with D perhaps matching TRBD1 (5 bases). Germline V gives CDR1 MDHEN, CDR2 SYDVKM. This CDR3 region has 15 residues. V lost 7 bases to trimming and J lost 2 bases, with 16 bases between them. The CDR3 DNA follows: TGTGCCAGCATCTTGGGCAGGGCCTTCACAGATACGCAGTATTTT. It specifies CASILGRAFTDTQYF.

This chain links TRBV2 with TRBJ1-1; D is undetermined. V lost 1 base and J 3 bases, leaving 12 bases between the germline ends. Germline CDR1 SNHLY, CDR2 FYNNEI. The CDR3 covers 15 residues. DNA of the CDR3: TGTGCCAGCAGTGAAGAACCGGGAACCTACACTGAAGCTTTCTTT. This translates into CASSEEPGTYTEAFF.

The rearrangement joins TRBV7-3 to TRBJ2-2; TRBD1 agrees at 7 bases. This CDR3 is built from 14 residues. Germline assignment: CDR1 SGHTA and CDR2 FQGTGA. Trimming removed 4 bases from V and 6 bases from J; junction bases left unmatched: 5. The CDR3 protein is CASSSMGTAGELFF. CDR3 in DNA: TGTGCCAGCAGCTCAATGGGGACAGCCGGGGAGCTGTTTTTT.

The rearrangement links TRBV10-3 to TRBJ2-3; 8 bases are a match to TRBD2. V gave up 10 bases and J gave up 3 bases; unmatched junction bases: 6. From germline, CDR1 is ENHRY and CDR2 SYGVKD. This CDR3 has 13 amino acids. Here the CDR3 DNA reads TGTGCCAACCGAGCGGGAGAAACAGATACGCAGTATTTT. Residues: CANRAGETDTQYF.

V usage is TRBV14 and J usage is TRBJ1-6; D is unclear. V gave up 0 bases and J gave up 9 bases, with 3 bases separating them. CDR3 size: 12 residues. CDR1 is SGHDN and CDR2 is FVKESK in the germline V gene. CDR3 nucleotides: TGTGCCAGCAGCCAAGATTTTTCACCCCTCCACTTT. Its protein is CASSQDFSPLHF.

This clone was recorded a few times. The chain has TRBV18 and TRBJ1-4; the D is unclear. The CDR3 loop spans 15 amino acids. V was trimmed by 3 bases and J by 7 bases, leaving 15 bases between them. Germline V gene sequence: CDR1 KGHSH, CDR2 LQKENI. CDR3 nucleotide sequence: TGTGCCAGCTCACCGCCGACTAGCGTTGGTGAAAAACTGTTTTTT. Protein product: CASSPPTSVGEKLFF.

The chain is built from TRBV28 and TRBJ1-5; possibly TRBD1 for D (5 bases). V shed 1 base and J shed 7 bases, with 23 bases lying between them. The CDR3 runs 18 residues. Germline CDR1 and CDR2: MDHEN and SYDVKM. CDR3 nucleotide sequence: TGTGCCAGCAGTTTATCGGCTTCCTTAAAGGGGTCGTACCAGCCCCAGCATTTT. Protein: CASSLSASLKGSYQPQHF.

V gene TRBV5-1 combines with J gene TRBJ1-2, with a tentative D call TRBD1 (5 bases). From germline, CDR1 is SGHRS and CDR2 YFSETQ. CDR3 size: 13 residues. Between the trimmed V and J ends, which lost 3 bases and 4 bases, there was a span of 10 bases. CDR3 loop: CASSSGQLYGYTF. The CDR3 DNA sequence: TGCGCCAGCAGCTCGGGGCAGCTCTATGGCTACACCTTC.

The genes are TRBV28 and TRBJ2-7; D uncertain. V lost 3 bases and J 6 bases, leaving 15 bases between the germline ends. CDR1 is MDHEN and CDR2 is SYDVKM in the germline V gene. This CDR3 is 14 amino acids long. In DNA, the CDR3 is TGTGCCAGCAGTTTCCCCGATTTTACCTCCGAGCAGTACTTC. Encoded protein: CASSFPDFTSEQYF.

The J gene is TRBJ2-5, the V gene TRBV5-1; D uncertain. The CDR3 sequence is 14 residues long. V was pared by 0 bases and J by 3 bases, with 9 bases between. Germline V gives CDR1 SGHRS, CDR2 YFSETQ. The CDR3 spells CASSLVIGKETQYF. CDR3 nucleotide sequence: TGCGCCAGCAGCTTGGTAATAGGAAAAGAGACCCAGTACTTC. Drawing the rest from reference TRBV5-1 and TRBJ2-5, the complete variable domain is KAGVTQTPRYLIKTRGQQVTLSCSPISGHRSVSWYQQTPGQGLQFLFEYFSETQRNKGNFPGRFSGRQFSNSRSEMNVSTLELGDSALYLCASSLVIGKETQYFGPGTRLLVL.

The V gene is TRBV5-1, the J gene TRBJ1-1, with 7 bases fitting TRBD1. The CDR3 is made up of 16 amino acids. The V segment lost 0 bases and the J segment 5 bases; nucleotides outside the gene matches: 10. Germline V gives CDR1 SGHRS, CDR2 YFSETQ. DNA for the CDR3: TGCGCCAGCAGCTTGGCAGGGGACAGCGCGGGGACTGAAGCTTTCTTT. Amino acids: CASSLAGDSAGTEAFF.

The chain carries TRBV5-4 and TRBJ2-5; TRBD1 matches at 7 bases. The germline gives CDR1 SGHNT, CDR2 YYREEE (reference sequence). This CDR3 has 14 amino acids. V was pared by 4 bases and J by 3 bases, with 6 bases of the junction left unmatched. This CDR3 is CASSKGTDKETQYF. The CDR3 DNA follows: TGTGCCAGCAGCAAGGGGACAGATAAAGAGACCCAGTACTTC.

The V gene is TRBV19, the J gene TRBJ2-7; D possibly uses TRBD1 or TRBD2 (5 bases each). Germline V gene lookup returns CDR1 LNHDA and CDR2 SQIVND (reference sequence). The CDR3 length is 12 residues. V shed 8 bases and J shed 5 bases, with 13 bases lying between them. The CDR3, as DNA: TGTGCCAGTTGGGACGGAGGACACGAGCAGTACTTC. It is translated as CASWDGGHEQYF.

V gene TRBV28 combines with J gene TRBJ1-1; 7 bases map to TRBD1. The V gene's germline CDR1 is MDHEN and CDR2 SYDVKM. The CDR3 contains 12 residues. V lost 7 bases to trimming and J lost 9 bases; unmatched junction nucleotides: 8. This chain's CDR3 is CASTLKQGKAFF. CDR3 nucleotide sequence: TGTGCCAGCACCTTGAAACAGGGGAAAGCTTTCTTT.

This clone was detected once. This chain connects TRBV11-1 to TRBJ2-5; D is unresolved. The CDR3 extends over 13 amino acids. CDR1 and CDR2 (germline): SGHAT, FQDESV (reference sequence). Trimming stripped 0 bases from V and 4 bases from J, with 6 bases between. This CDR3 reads CASSLAGIETQYF. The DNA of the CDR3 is TGTGCCAGCAGCTTAGCGGGCATAGAGACCCAGTACTTC.